One sample yielded the 22 T cell receptor beta chains listed below, sequenced in a study of Graves' ophthalmopathy and Graves' hyperthyroidism. RNA transcripts provided the template for amplifying TCR beta CDR3 regions. Second-round multiplex PCR came after a first-round RT-PCR that employed HTBI primers. TCRdb reprocessed the multiplex PCR reads via MiXCR and lists one record per CDR3 protein. The sample comprises some 250,000 distinct CDR3 sequences, 45% of which are singletons, and around 47% rests with the top ten. The specimen sequenced was peripheral blood. Receptors originate from an adult man with Graves' ophthalmopathy.

A few counts support this clonotype. The chain couples TRBV12-3 or TRBV12-4 to TRBJ1-6; 8 nucleotides line up with TRBD1. Trimming cost V 3 bases and J 10 bases; bases outside gene matches: 8. The CDR3 sequence is 15 residues long. DNA of the CDR3: TGTGCCAGCAGTTTCGCAGGGGGCGCGGTATCACCCCTCCACTTT. Protein product: CASSFAGGAVSPLHF.

This chain links TRBV24-1 with TRBJ1-1, with D uncertain. V dropped 9 bases and J dropped 2 bases, with 3 bases sitting between them. CDR3 length equals 10 residues. Germline loops: CDR1 KGHDR, CDR2 SFDVKD. The CDR3 DNA reads TGTGCCACCCATAACACTGAAGCTTTCTTT. It encodes CATHNTEAFF.

This clonotype was observed at least ten times. The V and J genes are TRBV7-9 and TRBJ1-1; D is possibly TRBD1 (6 bases). This CDR3 is 17 amino acids long. The V gene lost 0 bases and the J gene lost 5 bases, with 19 bases spanning the gap. Germline values: CDR1 SEHNR, CDR2 FQNEAQ (reference sequence). The CDR3 DNA follows: TGTGCCAGCAGCTTAGCCGGTCTAGGGGGAAGGGGGACTGAAGCTTTCTTT. Its translation: CASSLAGLGGRGTEAFF.

CDR3 sequence reads: CAISESAGNTGELFF. DNA of the CDR3: TGTGCCATCAGTGAGTCGGCAGGGAACACCGGGGAGCTGTTTTTT. This chain joins TRBV10-3 and TRBJ2-2, with D hard to call. V shed 0 bases and J shed 1 base, with 6 bases lying between them. The germline CDR1 and CDR2 sequences are ENHRY and SYGVKD. The CDR3 loop spans 15 amino acids.

J is TRBJ2-6 and V is TRBV7-9; TRBD1 might be the D (5 bases). The germline CDR1 and CDR2 sequences are SEHNR and FQNEAQ (reference sequence). The CDR3 consists of 15 residues. With 2 bases removed from V and 7 bases from J, the gap between germline ends came to 12 bases. The CDR3 bases are TGTGCCAGCAGCTTATGGCCCAGGGTTGCCAACGTCCTGACTTTC. Its protein product is CASSLWPRVANVLTF.

The rearrangement uses TRBV9 and TRBJ1-4; no reliable D call. The germline V gene encodes CDR1 SGDLS and CDR2 YYNGEE. The CDR3 consists of 14 residues. Trimming took 4 bases from V and 1 from J, leaving 8 bases between them. CDR3 in amino acids: CASSPRITNEKLFF. For the CDR3, the DNA is TGTGCCAGCAGCCCTCGAATAACTAATGAAAAACTGTTTTTT.

The rearrangement uses TRBV9 and TRBJ2-7; D is perhaps TRBD1 (5 bases). The CDR3 runs 15 residues. V was cut by 1 base and J by 0 bases, with 11 bases left in between. Germline assignment: CDR1 SGDLS and CDR2 YYNGEE. In DNA form, the CDR3 reads TGTGCCAGCAGCGTAAGCCAGGGCCTCTCCTACGAGCAGTACTTC. Its translation is CASSVSQGLSYEQYF. The entire variable domain, with the rest obtained from reference TRBV9 and TRBJ2-7, is as follows: DSGVTQTPKHLITATGQRVTLRCSPRSGDLSVYWYQQSLDQGLQFLIQYYNGEERAKGNILERFSAQQFPDLHSELNLSSLELGDSALYFCASSVSQGLSYEQYFGPGTRLTVT.

A few counts support this clonotype. Just one base apart from a much larger clone, this may be a read error. The chain is built from TRBV7-2 and TRBJ1-1; the D is unclear. Germline V gene data show CDR1 as SGHTA and CDR2 as FQGNSA. V gave up 2 bases and J gave up 0 bases, with 4 bases separating them. This CDR3 spans 13 amino acids. The CDR3 is CASSLWMNTEAFF. In DNA form, the CDR3 reads TGTGCCAGCAGCTTATGGATGAACACTGAAGCTTTCTTT.

The chain employs TRBV5-1 and TRBJ1-2; maybe TRBD1 (6 bases). The germline V gene has CDR1 SGHRS and CDR2 YFSETQ. V lost 0 bases, J lost 6 bases, and 15 bases lay in between. This CDR3 spans 15 amino acids. CDR3 loop: CASSLGRGGENGYTF. For the CDR3, the DNA is TGCGCCAGCAGCTTGGGTCGGGGGGGCGAAAATGGCTACACCTTC.

This clonotype was detected only a few times. This chain joins TRBV13 and TRBJ2-7; the D gene is possibly TRBD2 (6 bases). Trimming shortened V by 5 bases and J by 1 base, and 9 bases separated the two germline ends. CDR3 length: 13 residues. The germline gives CDR1 PRHDT, CDR2 FYEKMQ (reference sequence). The chain's CDR3 is CASSHGRSYEQYF. As DNA, the CDR3 is TGTGCCAGCAGCCACGGGAGATCCTACGAGCAGTACTTC.

With regard to this clonotype: A read error may account for a junction end that differs from germline. The rearrangement joins TRBV20-1 to TRBJ1-3; tentative D call: TRBD1 (5 bases). The CDR3 length is 14 residues. From germline, CDR1 is DFQATT and CDR2 SNEGSKA (reference sequence). The CDR3 sequence: CSALGVSSGSTIYF. CDR3 coding DNA: TGCAGTGCCCTGGGGGTGAGCTCTGGAAGCACCATATATTTT.

This clonotype was detected a few times. The CDR3 protein is CASSLAVAETQYF. The CDR3 DNA follows: TGTGCCAGCAGCTTAGCGGTAGCAGAGACCCAGTACTTC. The chain joins TRBV7-8 to TRBJ2-5; D is undetermined. Trimming took 0 bases from V and 4 from J, leaving 6 bases between them. Germline-derived CDR1 and CDR2 are SGHVS and FQNEAQ. This CDR3 spans 13 amino acids.

This clonotype was seen a handful of times. V usage is TRBV20-1 and J usage is TRBJ2-5; possible D gene TRBD2, 5 bases. The germline V gene encodes CDR1 DFQATT and CDR2 SNEGSKA (reference sequence). The CDR3 contains 15 residues. The V gene lost 3 bases and the J gene lost 5 bases, with 19 bases spanning the gap. The CDR3 loop reads CSARPRGSAWETQYF. DNA of the CDR3: TGCAGTGCTAGGCCCCGGGGTAGTGCCTGGGAGACCCAGTACTTC.

The V and J genes are TRBV6-5 and TRBJ1-5; 7 bases agree with TRBD1. Germline V gene sequence: CDR1 MNHEY, CDR2 SVGAGI. The CDR3 totals 15 residues. V trimming: 4 bases; J trimming: 5 bases; junction bases outside the gene matches: 8. CDR3 nucleotides: TGTGCCAGCAGTTCCCACGGACAGGCTTATCAGCCCCAGCATTTT. This encodes CASSSHGQAYQPQHF.

The chain carries TRBV7-2 and TRBJ1-6; 7 bases line up with TRBD1. This CDR3 is built from 16 residues. Per germline, CDR1 SGHTA and CDR2 FQGNSA. The trim removed 5 bases at V and 8 bases at J, leaving 12 bases unmatched. The CDR3 DNA reads as TGTGCCAGCAGCCAATCGCCGACAGGGTTTGATTCACCCCTCCACTTT. Its translation is CASSQSPTGFDSPLHF.

This clonotype was recorded a few times. V and J are TRBV19 and TRBJ1-5; 7 bases are a match to TRBD1. The ends lost 3 bases at V and 4 bases at J; junction bases unmatched: 3. Germline CDR1 and CDR2: LNHDA and SQIVND (reference sequence). CDR3 length: 14 amino acids. The CDR3, as DNA: TGTGCCAGTAGTATTCGGACAGGTAATCAGCCCCAGCATTTT. It translates to CASSIRTGNQPQHF.

This clonotype was observed a few times. V and J are TRBV9 and TRBJ1-2, with 8 bases identical to TRBD1. Trimming removed 6 bases from V and 8 bases from J; junction bases left unmatched: 9. The CDR3 extends over 13 amino acids. Germline V lookup: CDR1 SGDLS, CDR2 YYNGEE. In DNA form, the CDR3 reads TGTGCCAGCAATATGCAGGGGGCACGCGGCTACACCTTC. Protein: CASNMQGARGYTF.

This clonotype was recorded at least ten times. The genes are TRBV10-3 and TRBJ2-5; no definite D call. V was cut by 2 bases and J by 3 bases, with 4 bases left in between. In germline, CDR1 is ENHRY, CDR2 SYGVKD. The CDR3 extends over 12 amino acids. Here the CDR3 reads CAISEAKETQYF. CDR3 bases: TGTGCCATCAGTGAGGCCAAAGAGACCCAGTACTTC.

The J gene is TRBJ2-7, the V gene TRBV7-2, with 7 bases matching TRBD1. The germline CDR1 and CDR2 sequences are SGHTA and FQGNSA. The CDR3 has 14 residues. V trimming: 4 bases; J trimming: 2 bases; junction bases outside the gene matches: 5. The CDR3 coding sequence is TGTGCCAGCAGCTACCGACAGGGCCCCTACGAGCAGTACTTC. This gives the protein CASSYRQGPYEQYF.

V gene TRBV20-1 combines with J gene TRBJ1-6; a weak D match, TRBD1 (6 bases). The CDR3 totals 16 residues. Germline V gene lookup returns CDR1 DFQATT and CDR2 SNEGSKA (reference sequence). V lost 6 bases and J lost 17, with 32 bases in between. Here the CDR3 reads CSANPLMEGEYRGFHF. CDR3 DNA sequence: TGCAGTGCCAACCCCCTAATGGAGGGGGAATATAGAGGTTTCCACTTT.

V usage is TRBV20-1 and J usage is TRBJ2-7, with 7 bases that match TRBD2. The CDR3 spans 15 residues. CDR1 and CDR2 (germline): DFQATT, SNEGSKA (reference sequence). Unmatched junction bases numbered 11, after V lost 3 bases and J lost 3 bases. The CDR3: CSASIPLRGDYEQYF. CDR3 nucleotides: TGCAGTGCTAGTATACCCCTACGGGGGGACTACGAGCAGTACTTC.

This chain uses TRBV10-3 with TRBJ2-6; D unresolved. Per germline, CDR1 ENHRY and CDR2 SYGVKD. Between the trimmed V and J ends, which lost 10 bases and 0 bases, there was a span of 10 bases. The CDR3 is made up of 14 amino acids. CDR3 sequence (DNA): TGTGCCACCGGAGCTGGCTCTGGGGCCAACGTCCTGACTTTC. It encodes CATGAGSGANVLTF.